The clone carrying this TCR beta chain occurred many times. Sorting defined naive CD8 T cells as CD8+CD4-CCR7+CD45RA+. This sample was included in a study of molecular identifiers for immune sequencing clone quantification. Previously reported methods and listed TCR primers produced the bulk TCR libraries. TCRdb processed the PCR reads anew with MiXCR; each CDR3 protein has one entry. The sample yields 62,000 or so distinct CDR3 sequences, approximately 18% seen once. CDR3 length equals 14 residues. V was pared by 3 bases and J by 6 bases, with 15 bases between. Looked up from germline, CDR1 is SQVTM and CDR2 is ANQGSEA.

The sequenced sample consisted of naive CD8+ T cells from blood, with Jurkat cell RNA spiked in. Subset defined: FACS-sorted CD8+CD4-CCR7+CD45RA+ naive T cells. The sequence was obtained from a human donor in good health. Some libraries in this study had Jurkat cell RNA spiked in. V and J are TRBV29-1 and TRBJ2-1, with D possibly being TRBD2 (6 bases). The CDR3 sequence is CSVDSTSESNEQFF. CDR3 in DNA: TGCAGCGTTGATTCGACTAGTGAAAGCAATGAGCAGTTCTTC.